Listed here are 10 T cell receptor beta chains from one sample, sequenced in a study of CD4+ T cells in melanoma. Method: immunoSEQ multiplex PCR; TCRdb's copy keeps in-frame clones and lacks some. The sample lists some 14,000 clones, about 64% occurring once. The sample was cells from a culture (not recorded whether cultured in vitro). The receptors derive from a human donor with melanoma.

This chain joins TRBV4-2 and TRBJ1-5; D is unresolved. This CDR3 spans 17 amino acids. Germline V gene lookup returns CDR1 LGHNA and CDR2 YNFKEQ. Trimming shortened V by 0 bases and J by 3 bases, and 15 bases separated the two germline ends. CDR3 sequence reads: CASSQDLRADLNQPQHF. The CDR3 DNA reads TGTGCCAGCAGCCAAGATCTAAGGGCCGACCTCAATCAGCCCCAGCATTTT.

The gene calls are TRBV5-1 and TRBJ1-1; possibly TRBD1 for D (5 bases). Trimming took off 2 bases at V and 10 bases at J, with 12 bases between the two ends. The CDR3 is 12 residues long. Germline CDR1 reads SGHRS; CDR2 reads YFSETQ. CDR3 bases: TGCGCCAGCAGCTTCGGGGGAAGTCGAGCTTTCTTT. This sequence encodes CASSFGGSRAFF.

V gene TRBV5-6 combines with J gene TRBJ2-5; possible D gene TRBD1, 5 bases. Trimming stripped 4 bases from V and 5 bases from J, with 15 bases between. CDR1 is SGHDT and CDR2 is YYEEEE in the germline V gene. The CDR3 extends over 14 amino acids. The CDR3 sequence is CASSVDRRVETQYF. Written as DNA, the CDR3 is TGTGCCAGCAGCGTTGACAGAAGGGTTGAGACCCAGTACTTC.

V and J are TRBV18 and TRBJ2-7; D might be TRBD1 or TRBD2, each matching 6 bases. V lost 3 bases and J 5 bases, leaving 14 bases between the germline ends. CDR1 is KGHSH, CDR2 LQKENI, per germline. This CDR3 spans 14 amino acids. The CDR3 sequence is CASSPTGGGHEQYF. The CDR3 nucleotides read TGTGCCAGCTCACCCACAGGAGGGGGACACGAGCAGTACTTC.

The CDR3: CASSEAGTGAIIYGYTF. CDR3 coding DNA: TGTGCCAGCAGTGAAGCAGGGACAGGGGCTATAATCTATGGCTACACCTTC. The rearrangement joins TRBV6-1 to TRBJ1-2; TRBD1 matches at 10 bases. The CDR3 spans 17 residues. V dropped 0 bases and J dropped 4; count of bases not matched to a gene: 8. CDR1 is MNHNS and CDR2 is SASEGT in the germline V gene.

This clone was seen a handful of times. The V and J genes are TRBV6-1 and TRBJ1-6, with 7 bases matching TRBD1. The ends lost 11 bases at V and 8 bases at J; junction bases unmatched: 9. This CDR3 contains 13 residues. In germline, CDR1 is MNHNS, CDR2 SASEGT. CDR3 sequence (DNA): TGTGCCGGACAGGACAGGATCGATTCACCCCTCCACTTT. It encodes CAGQDRIDSPLHF.

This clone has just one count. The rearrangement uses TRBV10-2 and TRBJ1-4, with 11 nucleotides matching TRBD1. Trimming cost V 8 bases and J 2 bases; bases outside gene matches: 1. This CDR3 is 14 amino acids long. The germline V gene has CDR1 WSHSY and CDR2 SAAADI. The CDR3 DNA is TGCGCCAGCTGGGACAGGGGGACTAATGAAAAACTGTTTTTT. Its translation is CASWDRGTNEKLFF.

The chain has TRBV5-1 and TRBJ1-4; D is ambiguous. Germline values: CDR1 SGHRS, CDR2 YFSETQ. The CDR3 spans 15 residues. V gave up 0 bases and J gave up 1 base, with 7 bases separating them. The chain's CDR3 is CASSLGSVTNEKLFF. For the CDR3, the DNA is TGCGCCAGCAGCTTGGGGAGTGTAACTAATGAAAAACTGTTTTTT.

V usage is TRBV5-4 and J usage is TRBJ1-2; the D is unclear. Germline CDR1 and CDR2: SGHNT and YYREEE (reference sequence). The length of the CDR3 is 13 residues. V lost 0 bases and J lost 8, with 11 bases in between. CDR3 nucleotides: TGTGCCAGCAGCTTGGATTTGATAGGGGGCTACACCTTC. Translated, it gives CASSLDLIGGYTF. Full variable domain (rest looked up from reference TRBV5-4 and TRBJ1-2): ETGVTQSPTHLIKTRGQQVTLRCSSQSGHNTVSWYQQALGQGPQFIFQYYREEENGRGNFPPRFSGLQFPNYSSELNVNALELDDSALYLCASSLDLIGGYTFGSGTRLTVV.

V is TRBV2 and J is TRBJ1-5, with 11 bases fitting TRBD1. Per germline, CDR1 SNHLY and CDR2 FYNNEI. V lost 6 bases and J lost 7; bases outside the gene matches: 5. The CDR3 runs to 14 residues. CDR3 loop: CASSAGQGAQPQHF. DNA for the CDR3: TGTGCCAGCAGCGCAGGACAGGGGGCGCAGCCCCAGCATTTT. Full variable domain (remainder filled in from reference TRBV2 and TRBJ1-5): EPEVTQTPSHQVTQMGQEVILRCVPISNHLYFYWYRQILGQKVEFLVSFYNNEISEKSEIFDDQFSVERPDGSNFTLKIRSTKLEDSAMYFCASSAGQGAQPQHFGDGTRLSIL.